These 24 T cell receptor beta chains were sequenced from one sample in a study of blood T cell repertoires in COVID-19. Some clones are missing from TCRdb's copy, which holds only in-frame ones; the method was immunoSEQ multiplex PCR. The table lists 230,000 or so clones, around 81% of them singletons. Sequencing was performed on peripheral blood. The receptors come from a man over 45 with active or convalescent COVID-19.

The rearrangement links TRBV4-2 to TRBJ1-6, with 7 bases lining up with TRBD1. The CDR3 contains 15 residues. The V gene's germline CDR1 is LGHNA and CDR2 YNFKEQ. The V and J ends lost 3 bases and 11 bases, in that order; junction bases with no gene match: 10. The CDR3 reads CASSHAGQDRPPLHF. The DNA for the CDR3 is TGTGCCAGCAGCCACGCTGGACAGGATAGGCCACCCCTCCACTTT.

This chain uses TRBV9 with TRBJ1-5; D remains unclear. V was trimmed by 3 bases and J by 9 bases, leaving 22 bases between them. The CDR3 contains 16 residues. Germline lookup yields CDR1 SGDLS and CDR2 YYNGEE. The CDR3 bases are TGTGCCAGCAGCGCTCATCCAACCACAGACTATCGGCCCCAGCATTTT. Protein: CASSAHPTTDYRPQHF.

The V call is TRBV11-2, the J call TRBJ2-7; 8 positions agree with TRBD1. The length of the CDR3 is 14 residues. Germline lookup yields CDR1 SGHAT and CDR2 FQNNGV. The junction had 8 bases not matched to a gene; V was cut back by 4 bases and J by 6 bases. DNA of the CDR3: TGTGCCAGCAGCTCTCGGACAGGGCTTATCGAGCAGTACTTC. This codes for CASSSRTGLIEQYF.

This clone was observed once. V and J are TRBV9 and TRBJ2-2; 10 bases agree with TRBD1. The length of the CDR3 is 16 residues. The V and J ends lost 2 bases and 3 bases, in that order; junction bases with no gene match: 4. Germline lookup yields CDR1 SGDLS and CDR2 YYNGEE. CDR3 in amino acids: CASSVSGTGDTGELFF. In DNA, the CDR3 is TGTGCCAGCAGCGTCTCCGGGACAGGGGACACCGGGGAGCTGTTTTTT.

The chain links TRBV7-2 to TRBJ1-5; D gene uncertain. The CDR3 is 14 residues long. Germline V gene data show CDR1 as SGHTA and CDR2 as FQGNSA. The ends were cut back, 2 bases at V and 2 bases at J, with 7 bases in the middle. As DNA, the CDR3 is TGTGCCAGCAGCTTACGGTTCGGCAATCAGCCCCAGCATTTT. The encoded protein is CASSLRFGNQPQHF.

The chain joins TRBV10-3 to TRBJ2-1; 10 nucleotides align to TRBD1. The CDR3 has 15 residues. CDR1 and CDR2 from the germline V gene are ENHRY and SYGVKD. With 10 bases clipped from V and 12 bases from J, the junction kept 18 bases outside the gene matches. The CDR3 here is CATGEIGTGDASQFF. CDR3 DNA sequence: TGTGCCACCGGTGAAATCGGGACAGGGGACGCCTCGCAGTTCTTC.

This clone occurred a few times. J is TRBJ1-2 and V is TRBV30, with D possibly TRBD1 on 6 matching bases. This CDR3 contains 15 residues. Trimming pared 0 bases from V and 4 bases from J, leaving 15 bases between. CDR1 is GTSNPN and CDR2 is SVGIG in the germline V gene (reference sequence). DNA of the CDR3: TGTGCCTGGAGTGTTCTCGGGGGGCGCGGCTATGGCTACACCTTC. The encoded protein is CAWSVLGGRGYGYTF.

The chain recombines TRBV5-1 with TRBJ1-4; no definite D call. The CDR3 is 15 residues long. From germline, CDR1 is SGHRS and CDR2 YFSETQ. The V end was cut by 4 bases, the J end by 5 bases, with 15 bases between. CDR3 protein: CASSRGREPNEKLFF. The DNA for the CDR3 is TGCGCCAGCAGCCGAGGAAGAGAGCCAAATGAAAAACTGTTTTTT.

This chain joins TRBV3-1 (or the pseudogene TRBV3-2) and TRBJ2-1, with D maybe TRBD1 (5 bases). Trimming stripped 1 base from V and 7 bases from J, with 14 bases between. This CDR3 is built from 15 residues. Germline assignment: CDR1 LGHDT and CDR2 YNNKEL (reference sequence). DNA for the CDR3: TGTGCCAGCAGCCAAGGGGCAGGGATACGGAATGAGCAGTTCTTC. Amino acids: CASSQGAGIRNEQFF.

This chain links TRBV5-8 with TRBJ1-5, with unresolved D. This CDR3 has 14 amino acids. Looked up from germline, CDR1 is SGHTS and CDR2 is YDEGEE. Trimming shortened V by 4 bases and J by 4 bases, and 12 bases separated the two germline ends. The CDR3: CASSVYKLNQPQHF. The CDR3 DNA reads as TGTGCCAGCAGCGTCTATAAGTTAAATCAGCCCCAGCATTTT.

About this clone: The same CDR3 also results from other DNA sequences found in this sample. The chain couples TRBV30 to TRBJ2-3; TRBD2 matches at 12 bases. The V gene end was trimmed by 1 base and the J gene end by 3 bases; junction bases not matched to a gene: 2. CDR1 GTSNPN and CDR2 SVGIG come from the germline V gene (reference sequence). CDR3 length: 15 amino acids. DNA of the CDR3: TGTGCCTGGAGTGGTCTAGCGGGGGGGACAGATACGCAGTATTTT. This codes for CAWSGLAGGTDTQYF. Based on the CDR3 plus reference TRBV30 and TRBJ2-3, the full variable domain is SQTIHQWPATLVQPVGSPLSLECTVEGTSNPNLYWYRQAAGRGLQLLFYSVGIGQISSEVPQNLSASRPQDRQFILSSKKLLLSDSGFYLCAWSGLAGGTDTQYFGPGTRLTVL.

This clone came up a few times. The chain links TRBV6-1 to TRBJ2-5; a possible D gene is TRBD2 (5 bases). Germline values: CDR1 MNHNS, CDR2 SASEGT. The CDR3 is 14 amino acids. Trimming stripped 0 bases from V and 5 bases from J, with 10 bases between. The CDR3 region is CASSEAGGLETQYF. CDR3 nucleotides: TGTGCCAGCAGTGAAGCGGGCGGGTTGGAGACCCAGTACTTC.

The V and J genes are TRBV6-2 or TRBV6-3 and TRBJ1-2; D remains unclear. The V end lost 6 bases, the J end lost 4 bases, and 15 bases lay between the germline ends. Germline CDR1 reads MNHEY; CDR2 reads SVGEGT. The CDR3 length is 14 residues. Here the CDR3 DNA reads TGTGCCAGCAGCCTCCGACACGGGGTCTATGGCTACACCTTC. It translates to CASSLRHGVYGYTF.

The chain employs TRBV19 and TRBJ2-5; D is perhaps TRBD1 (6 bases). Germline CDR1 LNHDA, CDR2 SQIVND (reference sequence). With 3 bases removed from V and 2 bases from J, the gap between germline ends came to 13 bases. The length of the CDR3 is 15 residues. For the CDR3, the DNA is TGTGCCAGTAGTATTAGGGCAGGGGCGCAAGAGACCCAGTACTTC. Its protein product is CASSIRAGAQETQYF.

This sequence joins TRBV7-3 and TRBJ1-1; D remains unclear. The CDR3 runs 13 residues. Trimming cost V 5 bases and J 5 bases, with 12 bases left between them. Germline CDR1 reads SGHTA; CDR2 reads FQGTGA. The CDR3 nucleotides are TGTGCCAGCAGCAAGCTACCGGGAACTGAAGCTTTCTTT. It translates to CASSKLPGTEAFF.

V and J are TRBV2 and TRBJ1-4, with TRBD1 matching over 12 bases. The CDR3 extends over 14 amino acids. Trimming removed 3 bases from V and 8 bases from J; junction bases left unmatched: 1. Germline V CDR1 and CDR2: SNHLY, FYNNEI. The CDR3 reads CASSEGQGAEKLFF. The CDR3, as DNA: TGTGCCAGCAGTGAGGGACAGGGGGCGGAAAAACTGTTTTTT.

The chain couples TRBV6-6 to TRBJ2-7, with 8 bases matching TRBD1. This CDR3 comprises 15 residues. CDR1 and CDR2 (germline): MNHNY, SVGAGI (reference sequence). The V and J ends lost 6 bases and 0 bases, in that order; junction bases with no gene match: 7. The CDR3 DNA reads TGTGCCAGCAGCCAAAGGACAGGGAGCTCCTACGAGCAGTACTTC. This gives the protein CASSQRTGSSYEQYF.

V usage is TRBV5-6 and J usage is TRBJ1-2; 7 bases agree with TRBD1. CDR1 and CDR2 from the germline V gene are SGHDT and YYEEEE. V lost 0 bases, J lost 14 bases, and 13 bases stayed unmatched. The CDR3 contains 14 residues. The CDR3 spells CASSLVAGGLARTF. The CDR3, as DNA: TGTGCCAGCAGCTTGGTCGCAGGGGGACTGGCTAGGACCTTC.

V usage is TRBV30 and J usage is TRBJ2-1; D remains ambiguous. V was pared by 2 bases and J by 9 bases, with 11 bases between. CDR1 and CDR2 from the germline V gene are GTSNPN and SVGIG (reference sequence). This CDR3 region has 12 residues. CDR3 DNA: TGTGCCTGGAGTCTCGGTTCTGGTGAGCAGTTCTTC. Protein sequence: CAWSLGSGEQFF.

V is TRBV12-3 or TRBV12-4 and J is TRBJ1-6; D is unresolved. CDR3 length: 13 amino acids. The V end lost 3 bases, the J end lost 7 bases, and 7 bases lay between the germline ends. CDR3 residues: CASSLRPNSPLHF. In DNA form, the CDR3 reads TGTGCCAGCAGTTTGAGGCCCAATTCACCCCTCCACTTT.

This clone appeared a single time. This chain's CDR3 is CASSPGRGTLHF. The CDR3 region has the DNA TGTGCCAGCAGCCCGGGGCGGGGCACCCTCCACTTT. The chain employs TRBV11-2 and TRBJ1-6, with D possibly matching TRBD1 (5 bases). This CDR3 is 12 amino acids long. V was pared by 5 bases and J by 14 bases, with 13 bases between. Germline V gives CDR1 SGHAT, CDR2 FQNNGV. Combining the CDR3 with reference TRBV11-2 and TRBJ1-6 gives the whole variable domain EAGVAQSPRYKIIEKRQSVAFWCNPISGHATLYWYQQILGQGPKLLIQFQNNGVVDDSQLPKDRFSAERLKGVDSTLKIQPAKLEDSAVYLCASSPGRGTLHFGNGTRLTVT.

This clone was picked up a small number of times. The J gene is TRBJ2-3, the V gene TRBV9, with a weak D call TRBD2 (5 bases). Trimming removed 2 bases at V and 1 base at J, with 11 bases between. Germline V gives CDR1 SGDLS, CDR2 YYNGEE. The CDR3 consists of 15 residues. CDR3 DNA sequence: TGTGCCAGCAGCGTTTATGAGGGTCGCACAGATACGCAGTATTTT. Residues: CASSVYEGRTDTQYF. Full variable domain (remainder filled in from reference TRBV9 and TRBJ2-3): DSGVTQTPKHLITATGQRVTLRCSPRSGDLSVYWYQQSLDQGLQFLIQYYNGEERAKGNILERFSAQQFPDLHSELNLSSLELGDSALYFCASSVYEGRTDTQYFGPGTRLTVL.

In DNA, the CDR3 is TGTGCCAGCAGTGTATGGGGACAGGGGTCCACCGGGGAGCTGTTTTTT. This translates into CASSVWGQGSTGELFF. This sequence joins TRBV25-1 and TRBJ2-2, with 10 bases matching TRBD1. Germline V gene lookup returns CDR1 MGHDK and CDR2 SYGVNS. CDR3 length equals 16 residues. The V segment lost 4 bases and the J segment 4 bases; nucleotides outside the gene matches: 6.

The CDR3: CAISEDRDYGYTF. In nucleotides, the CDR3 is TGTGCCATCAGTGAAGACAGGGACTATGGCTACACCTTC. This rearrangement joins TRBV10-3 to TRBJ1-2; 7 bases agree with TRBD1. The germline gives CDR1 ENHRY, CDR2 SYGVKD. This CDR3 comprises 13 residues. The V gene end was trimmed by 3 bases and the J gene end by 3 bases; junction bases not matched to a gene: 1.